One and the same sample provided the 24 T cell receptor beta chains below, sequenced in a study of blood T cell repertoires in COVID-19. Sequenced by immunoSEQ multiplex PCR; TCRdb stores in-frame clones only, minus some. Among about 280,000 clones listed, about nine tenths were seen once. The sample taken for sequencing was PBMCs or T cells enriched from blood (not recorded which). These receptors all stem from a woman in her sixties who had recovered from COVID-19.

The chain recombines TRBV5-1 with TRBJ1-2; D not resolved. V lost 4 bases and J 6 bases, leaving 10 bases between the germline ends. The CDR3 contains 12 residues. Germline CDR1 and CDR2: SGHRS and YFSETQ. The CDR3 DNA sequence: TGCGCCAGCAGCCTAGACTTGGATGGCTACACCTTC. This encodes CASSLDLDGYTF. The whole variable domain, filled in from reference TRBV5-1 and TRBJ1-2, reads KAGVTQTPRYLIKTRGQQVTLSCSPISGHRSVSWYQQTPGQGLQFLFEYFSETQRNKGNFPGRFSGRQFSNSRSEMNVSTLELGDSALYLCASSLDLDGYTFGSGTRLTVV.

The chain carries TRBV9 and TRBJ1-1; 7 bases match TRBD1. CDR1 is SGDLS and CDR2 is YYNGEE in the germline V gene. The V segment lost 0 bases and the J segment 3 bases; nucleotides outside the gene matches: 5. There are 15 residues in the CDR3. In DNA form, the CDR3 reads TGTGCCAGCAGCGTAGAACAGGGGTCCGACACTGAAGCTTTCTTT. It is translated as CASSVEQGSDTEAFF.

V usage is TRBV5-6 and J usage is TRBJ1-6; maybe TRBD1 (6 bases). CDR1 is SGHDT, CDR2 YYEEEE, per germline. The CDR3 runs 14 residues. V lost 4 bases and J lost 7, with 12 bases in between. The CDR3 DNA sequence: TGTGCCAGCAGCACCGGGGGGGCCAATTCACCCCTCCACTTT. This codes for CASSTGGANSPLHF.

A remark on this clone: The same CDR3 also results from other DNA sequences found in this sample. This chain uses TRBV7-3 with TRBJ1-1; D call uncertain. The CDR3 is 13 residues long. V was pared by 1 base and J by 1 base, with 4 bases between. The germline gives CDR1 SGHTA, CDR2 FQGTGA. The CDR3 loop is CASSLRQNTEAFF. The CDR3 bases are TGTGCCAGCAGCTTAAGACAGAACACTGAAGCTTTCTTT. The full variable domain, in which reference TRBV7-3 and TRBJ1-1 provide the parts outside the CDR3, is GAGVSQTPSNKVTEKGKYVELRCDPISGHTALYWYRQSLGQGPEFLIYFQGTGAADDSGLPNDRFFAVRPEGSVSTLKIQRTERGDSAVYLCASSLRQNTEAFFGQGTRLTVV.

This clone came up once. The chain uses TRBV10-3 and TRBJ2-2; 12 nucleotides agree with TRBD2. The germline CDR1 and CDR2 sequences are ENHRY and SYGVKD. The CDR3 extends over 15 amino acids. J lost 3 bases, V lost 4 bases, and 0 bases had no gene match. The CDR3 DNA is TGTGCCATCAGTGGACTAGCGGGGGACACCGGGGAGCTGTTTTTT. Protein: CAISGLAGDTGELFF.

Details on this clone: Other DNA variants within this sample encode the same CDR3. V is TRBV4-1 and J is TRBJ2-7; a possible D gene is TRBD2 (6 bases). The CDR3 sequence is 14 residues long. The V end lost 2 bases, the J end lost 2 bases, and 10 bases lay between the germline ends. Germline-derived CDR1 and CDR2 are MGHRA and YSYEKL. In nucleotides, the CDR3 is TGCGCCAGCAGCCAAAGACTAGACCCCTACGAGCAGTACTTC. Amino acid sequence: CASSQRLDPYEQYF.

The rearrangement links TRBV5-1 to TRBJ2-1, with TRBD2 identical over 8 bases. Trimming removed 6 bases from V and 4 bases from J; junction bases left unmatched: 6. Germline values: CDR1 SGHRS, CDR2 YFSETQ. This CDR3 contains 14 residues. CDR3 nucleotide sequence: TGCGCCAGCACCGCTAGCGGGCATTACAATGAGCAGTTCTTC. It specifies CASTASGHYNEQFF.

This chain links TRBV28 with TRBJ1-6, with D hard to call. V was pared by 7 bases and J by 13 bases, with 23 bases between. Germline CDR1 is MDHEN and CDR2 is SYDVKM. There are 15 residues in the CDR3. The CDR3 nucleotides read TGTGCCAGCACCACCCCCGGCGGCGGGTGGGGTCCCCTCCACTTT. This codes for CASTTPGGGWGPLHF.

This sequence joins TRBV5-6 and TRBJ1-2; D is unclear. The V end was cut by 6 bases, the J end by 6 bases, with 15 bases between. In germline, CDR1 is SGHDT, CDR2 YYEEEE. The CDR3 is 13 amino acids. The CDR3 loop reads CASTISRAHGYTF. Here the CDR3 DNA reads TGTGCCAGCACCATATCGAGGGCCCATGGCTACACCTTC.

The gene calls are TRBV29-1 and TRBJ2-3, with 8 bases fitting TRBD2. Germline CDR1 is SQVTM and CDR2 is ANQGSEA. The CDR3 covers 14 residues. V dropped 6 bases and J dropped 4; count of bases not matched to a gene: 9. The CDR3 DNA reads as TGCAGCGTAGAGCGGGAGTTGCTCGCAGATACGCAGTATTTT. Translating gives CSVERELLADTQYF.

The chain carries TRBV24-1 and TRBJ1-5, with D maybe TRBD1 (5 bases). Germline V CDR1 and CDR2: KGHDR, SFDVKD. The CDR3 has 13 amino acids. V was trimmed by 5 bases and J by 9 bases, leaving 13 bases between them. CDR3 residues: CATSATTAGPQHF. CDR3 nucleotides: TGTGCCACCAGTGCCACGACAGCAGGGCCCCAGCATTTT.

The chain carries TRBV29-1 and TRBJ2-7, with a possible D match to TRBD1 (6 bases). The germline CDR1 and CDR2 sequences are SQVTM and ANQGSEA. CDR3 length: 13 amino acids. V was trimmed by 7 bases and J by 2 bases, leaving 15 bases between them. The CDR3 nucleotides are TGCAGCGGGATAAGCCAGGGGACCTACGAGCAGTACTTC. Translated: CSGISQGTYEQYF.

The J gene is TRBJ2-7, the V gene TRBV19; TRBD1 matches at 10 bases. V lost 3 bases to trimming and J lost 6 bases; unmatched junction nucleotides: 5. Germline V gene sequence: CDR1 LNHDA, CDR2 SQIVND (reference sequence). The length of the CDR3 is 14 residues. The chain's CDR3 is CASSIEDRGGEQYF. Here the CDR3 DNA reads TGTGCCAGTAGTATTGAGGACAGGGGGGGCGAGCAGTACTTC.

The V and J genes are TRBV23-1 and TRBJ1-2, with 9 bases identical to TRBD1. TRBV23-1 is sorted into the ORF group, with uncertain function. V trimming: 3 bases; J trimming: 8 bases; junction bases outside the gene matches: 7. This CDR3 region has 14 residues. DNA of the CDR3: TGCGCCAGCAGTCATCTACAGGGGGCTTGGGGCTACACCTTC. Protein sequence: CASSHLQGAWGYTF.

The chain combines TRBV15 with TRBJ1-5, with D maybe TRBD1 (6 bases). With 3 bases removed from V and 4 bases from J, the gap between germline ends came to 19 bases. CDR1 is LNHNV, CDR2 YYDKDF, per germline (reference sequence). There are 17 residues in the CDR3. The CDR3: CATSRALSGTSNQPQHF. The CDR3 nucleotides are TGTGCCACCAGCAGGGCACTATCCGGGACAAGTAATCAGCCCCAGCATTTT.

The rearrangement uses TRBV6-4 and TRBJ1-1, with 11 bases matching TRBD1. V was pared by 3 bases and J by 7 bases, with 7 bases of the junction left unmatched. The CDR3 is 15 amino acids. Germline CDR1 MRHNA, CDR2 SNTAGT. The CDR3 DNA reads TGTGCCAGCAGTGAGTCGGACAGGGGGCGAGGTGAAGCTTTCTTT. This gives the protein CASSESDRGRGEAFF.

This clone appeared once. The rearrangement links TRBV6-5 to TRBJ2-7; TRBD2 matches at 8 bases. The CDR3 runs 15 residues. CDR1 is MNHEY, CDR2 SVGAGI, per germline. Trimming cost V 5 bases and J 7 bases; bases outside gene matches: 13. The CDR3 nucleotides are TGTGCCAGCAGTCAAAGCGGGAGACCCTTGGGAGAGCAGTACTTC. This gives the protein CASSQSGRPLGEQYF.

The chain joins TRBV7-9 to TRBJ1-4, with D possibly being TRBD1 (5 bases). There are 17 residues in the CDR3. V gave up 1 base and J gave up 6 bases, with 18 bases separating them. Per the germline V gene, CDR1 is SEHNR and CDR2 is FQNEAQ (reference sequence). CDR3 in DNA: TGTGCCAGCAGCTTAGATCGGAGCGCAGGGTTATATGAAAAACTGTTTTTT. It yields the protein CASSLDRSAGLYEKLFF.

The chain couples TRBV3-1 (or the pseudogene TRBV3-2) to TRBJ1-5, with TRBD1 identical over 8 bases. V lost 3 bases to trimming and J lost 7 bases; unmatched junction nucleotides: 2. The CDR3 covers 13 residues. The germline V gene has CDR1 LGHDT and CDR2 YNNKEL (reference sequence). This CDR3 reads CASSQTGVQPQHF. The CDR3 region has the DNA TGTGCCAGCAGCCAGACAGGGGTGCAGCCCCAGCATTTT.

The chain links TRBV18 to TRBJ2-7, with 10 bases identical to TRBD1. This CDR3 has 16 residues. V shed 0 bases and J 2 bases; nucleotides not matched to a gene: 4. Per germline, CDR1 KGHSH and CDR2 LQKENI. CDR3 sequence: CASSPPSGQGPYEQYF. The CDR3 bases are TGTGCCAGCTCACCACCGTCGGGACAGGGGCCCTACGAGCAGTACTTC.

The chain employs TRBV7-2 and TRBJ2-1, with D uncertain. The CDR3 has 16 amino acids. The germline gives CDR1 SGHTA, CDR2 FQGNSA. V was cut by 1 base and J by 4 bases, with 14 bases left in between. CDR3 DNA sequence: TGTGCCAGCAGCTTAGTGGGCCCGTCAAAATACAATGAGCAGTTCTTC. Translating gives CASSLVGPSKYNEQFF.

The chain joins TRBV24-1 to TRBJ2-7; 8 nucleotides line up with TRBD2. Germline CDR1 is KGHDR and CDR2 is SFDVKD. The CDR3 loop spans 13 amino acids. V shed 9 bases and J 1 base; nucleotides not matched to a gene: 4. CDR3 coding DNA: TGTGCCACCCTTAGCGGGGTATCCTACGAGCAGTACTTC. This gives the protein CATLSGVSYEQYF.

This chain connects TRBV5-1 to TRBJ1-2; 7 bases map to TRBD1. Trimming removed 4 bases from V and 4 bases from J; junction bases left unmatched: 4. The germline V gene has CDR1 SGHRS and CDR2 YFSETQ. The CDR3 runs to 13 residues. The CDR3 DNA reads as TGCGCCAGCAGCCAGGGACAGCTCTATGGCTACACCTTC. Translation gives CASSQGQLYGYTF.

The chain carries TRBV28 and TRBJ1-2, with a possible D match to TRBD1 (5 bases). This CDR3 contains 17 residues. V lost 7 bases, J lost 6 bases, and 27 bases lay in between. Per germline, CDR1 MDHEN and CDR2 SYDVKM. The CDR3 protein is CASTHPFMRGAVDGYTF. CDR3 nucleotides: TGTGCCAGCACCCATCCGTTCATGCGGGGCGCGGTGGATGGCTACACCTTC.